Sequencing of this TCR beta chain was carried out in a study of molecular identifiers for immune sequencing clone quantification. Study-wide context: Replicate experiments divided RNA from 20,000 or 100,000 naive CD8 cells into five parts and sequenced four.

Libraries of bulk TCR were made by previously described methods (with listed TCR primers). MiXCR was run by TCRdb on the PCR reads, yielding one entry per CDR3 protein. The data show 300,000 to 400,000 distinct CDR3 sequences, around 21% seen once. Points from the study as a whole: Highly expanded clone sizes could be underestimated by identical TCR molecules that share a barcode.

V was shortened by 2 bases and J by 2 bases, with 20 bases between the two germline ends. The CDR3 is 18 residues long. Germline V CDR1 and CDR2: SGHVS, FNYEAQ. This clonotype was counted many times. The antigen is unknown. A CD8+CD4-CCR7+CD45RA+ gate was used to sort naive CD8 T cells. The sequencing input was naive CD8+ T cells from blood, with Jurkat cell RNA spiked in. Subset here: FACS-sorted CD8+CD4-CCR7+CD45RA+ naive T cells. The receptor comes from a human donor in good health. Some libraries in this study had Jurkat cell RNA spiked in. J is TRBJ2-3 and V is TRBV7-6; D is ambiguous. The DNA of the CDR3 is TGTGCCAGCAGCTTAAATTCAGTCTATCCATCGTTCACAGATACGCAGTATTTT. This sequence encodes CASSLNSVYPSFTDTQYF.